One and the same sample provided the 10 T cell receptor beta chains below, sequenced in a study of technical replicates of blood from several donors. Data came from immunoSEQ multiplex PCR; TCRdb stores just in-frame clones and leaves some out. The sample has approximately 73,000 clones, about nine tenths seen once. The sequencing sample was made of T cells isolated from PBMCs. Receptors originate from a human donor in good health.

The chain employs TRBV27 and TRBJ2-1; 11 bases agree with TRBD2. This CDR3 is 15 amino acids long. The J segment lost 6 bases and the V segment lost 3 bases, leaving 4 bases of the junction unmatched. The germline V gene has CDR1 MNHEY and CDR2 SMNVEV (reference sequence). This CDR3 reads CASSFTSGSFNEQFF. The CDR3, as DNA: TGTGCCAGCAGTTTTACTAGCGGGAGCTTCAATGAGCAGTTCTTC.

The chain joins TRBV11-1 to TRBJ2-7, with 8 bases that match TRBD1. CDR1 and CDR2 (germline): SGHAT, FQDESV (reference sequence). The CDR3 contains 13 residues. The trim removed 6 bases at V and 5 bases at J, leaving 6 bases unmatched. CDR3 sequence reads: CASRGQGDHEQYF. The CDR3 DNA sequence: TGTGCCAGCAGAGGACAGGGAGACCACGAGCAGTACTTC.

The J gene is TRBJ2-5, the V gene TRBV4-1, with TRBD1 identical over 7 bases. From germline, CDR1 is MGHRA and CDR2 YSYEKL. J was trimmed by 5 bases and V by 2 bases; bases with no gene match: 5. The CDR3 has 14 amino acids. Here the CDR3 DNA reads TGCGCCAGCAGCCAATCGACAGGGACGGAGACCCAGTACTTC. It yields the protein CASSQSTGTETQYF.

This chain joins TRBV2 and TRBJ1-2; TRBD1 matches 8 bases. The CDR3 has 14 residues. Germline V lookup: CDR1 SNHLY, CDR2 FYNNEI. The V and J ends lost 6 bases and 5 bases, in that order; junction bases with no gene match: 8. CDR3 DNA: TGTGCCAGCAGGACCCCGGACAGGGTATATGGCTACACCTTC. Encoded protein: CASRTPDRVYGYTF. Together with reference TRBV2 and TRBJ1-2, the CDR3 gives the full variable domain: EPEVTQTPSHQVTQMGQEVILRCVPISNHLYFYWYRQILGQKVEFLVSFYNNEISEKSEIFDDQFSVERPDGSNFTLKIRSTKLEDSAMYFCASRTPDRVYGYTFGSGTRLTVV.

This chain's CDR3 is CASSPLLAGLDEQFF. For the CDR3, the DNA is TGTGCCAGCAGTCCCCTACTAGCGGGATTGGATGAGCAGTTCTTC. The J gene is TRBJ2-1, the V gene TRBV28; 10 bases fit TRBD2. The V gene's germline CDR1 is MDHEN and CDR2 SYDVKM. V was clipped by 5 bases and J by 8 bases; unmatched bases: 9. The CDR3 totals 15 residues.

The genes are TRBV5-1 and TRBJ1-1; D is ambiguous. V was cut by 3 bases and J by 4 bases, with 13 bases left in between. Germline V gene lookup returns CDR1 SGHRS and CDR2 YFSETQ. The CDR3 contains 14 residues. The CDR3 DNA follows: TGCGCCAGCAGCTCGGCGGGATATGCCACTGAAGCTTTCTTT. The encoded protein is CASSSAGYATEAFF.

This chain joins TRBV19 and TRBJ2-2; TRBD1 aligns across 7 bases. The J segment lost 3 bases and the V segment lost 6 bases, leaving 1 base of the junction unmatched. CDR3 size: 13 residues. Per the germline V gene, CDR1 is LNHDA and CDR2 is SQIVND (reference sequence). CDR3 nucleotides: TGTGCCAGTAGCGACAGGGACACCGGGGAGCTGTTTTTT. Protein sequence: CASSDRDTGELFF.

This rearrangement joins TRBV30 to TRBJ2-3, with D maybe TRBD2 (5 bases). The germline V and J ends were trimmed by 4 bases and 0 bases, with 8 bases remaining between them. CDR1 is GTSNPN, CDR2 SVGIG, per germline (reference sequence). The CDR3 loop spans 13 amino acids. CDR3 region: CAWIRGSTDTQYF. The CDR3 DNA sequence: TGTGCCTGGATACGGGGAAGCACAGATACGCAGTATTTT.

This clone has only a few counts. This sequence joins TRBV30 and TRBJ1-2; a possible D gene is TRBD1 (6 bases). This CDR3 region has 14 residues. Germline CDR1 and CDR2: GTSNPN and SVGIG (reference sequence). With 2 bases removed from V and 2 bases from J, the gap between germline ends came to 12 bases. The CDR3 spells CAWSTGQNNYGYTF. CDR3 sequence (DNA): TGTGCCTGGAGTACTGGACAGAACAACTATGGCTACACCTTC.

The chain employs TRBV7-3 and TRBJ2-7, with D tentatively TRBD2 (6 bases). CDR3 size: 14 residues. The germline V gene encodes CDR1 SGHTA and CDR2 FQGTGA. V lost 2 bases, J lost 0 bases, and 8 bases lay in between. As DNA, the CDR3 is TGTGCCAGCAGCTTATACGGGAGCTCCTACGAGCAGTACTTC. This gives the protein CASSLYGSSYEQYF.